This T cell receptor beta chain was identified during a study of blood T cell repertoires in COVID-19. Study details: Nucleic acid was either cDNA or gDNA, and it came from T cells, B-cell-depleted T cells, or PBMCs.

The CDR3 runs to 15 residues. V lost 0 bases to trimming and J lost 6 bases, with 11 bases between them. Germline loops: CDR1 SEHNR, CDR2 FQNEAQ (reference sequence). TCRdb's copy holds only in-frame clones and misses some; the assay was immunoSEQ multiplex PCR. The profile shows about 160,000 clones, around 93% of them singletons. Input material: peripheral blood. This TCR came from a man aged 25 to 40 with COVID-19, enrolled during active disease. The chain links TRBV7-9 to TRBJ1-4; the D gene is possibly TRBD1 (6 bases). The CDR3 region has the DNA TGTGCCAGCAGCTTAGCCGGGGACATGGATGAAAAACTGTTTTTT. Its translation is CASSLAGDMDEKLFF. Combining the CDR3 with reference TRBV7-9 and TRBJ1-4 gives the whole variable domain DTGVSQNPRHKITKRGQNVTFRCDPISEHNRLYWYRQTLGQGPEFLTYFQNEAQLEKSRLLSDRFSAERPKGSFSTLEIQRTEQGDSAMYLCASSLAGDMDEKLFFGSGTQLSVL.